The TCR beta chain described here comes from a study of blood T cell repertoires in COVID-19. Here immunoSEQ multiplex PCR was the method, and the copy in TCRdb shows in-frame clones only, minus some. The sample yields about 240,000 clones, around four fifths seen once. The junction had 9 bases not matched to a gene; V was cut back by 4 bases and J by 4 bases. Germline CDR1 is SEHNR and CDR2 is FQNEAQ (reference sequence). This CDR3 spans 17 amino acids. The sample taken for sequencing was peripheral blood. The rearrangement links TRBV7-9 to TRBJ2-1, with 11 positions matching TRBD2. The clonotype originates from a woman in her sixties or seventies with active or convalescent COVID-19. The CDR3 region is CASSWGGLAGLYNEQFF. Here the CDR3 DNA reads TGTGCCAGCAGCTGGGGAGGACTAGCGGGCCTTTACAATGAGCAGTTCTTC.